Shown below are 10 T cell receptor beta chains from a single sample sequenced in a study of blood T cell repertoires in COVID-19. Profiling relied on immunoSEQ multiplex PCR, and the TCRdb table lists in-frame clones only, not all of them. The table lists 350,000 to 550,000 clones, around 90% of them singletons. Input material: PBMCs or T cells enriched from blood (not recorded which). Source of these receptors: a woman aged 18-29 years with acute COVID-19.

The chain links TRBV7-2 to TRBJ1-1; the D is unclear. This CDR3 has 15 residues. Germline V gene data show CDR1 as SGHTA and CDR2 as FQGNSA. Trimming took 2 bases from V and 1 from J, leaving 11 bases between them. For the CDR3, the DNA is TGTGCCAGCAGCTTATTAGCACGGCCGAACACTGAAGCTTTCTTT. Translated: CASSLLARPNTEAFF.

This sequence joins TRBV18 and TRBJ2-7; 14 bases agree with TRBD2. V was pared by 3 bases and J by 4 bases, with 5 bases of the junction left unmatched. This CDR3 is built from 16 residues. Germline V gene lookup returns CDR1 KGHSH and CDR2 LQKENI. CDR3 in DNA: TGTGCCAGCTCACCTAAGGGACTAGCGGGAGTATACGAGCAGTACTTC. Translating gives CASSPKGLAGVYEQYF.

V is TRBV28 and J is TRBJ2-7; D may be TRBD2 (5 bases). This CDR3 has 14 residues. V gave up 3 bases and J gave up 6 bases, with 15 bases separating them. CDR1 and CDR2 from the germline V gene are MDHEN and SYDVKM. This chain's CDR3 is CASSFAIGVSEQYF. DNA for the CDR3: TGTGCCAGCAGTTTTGCCATCGGGGTCTCCGAGCAGTACTTC.

This clone was detected only a few times. The chain recombines TRBV7-8 with TRBJ2-1; D is uncertain. The CDR3 contains 14 residues. Deletions cut 0 bases from V and 8 bases from J, with 11 bases between. Looked up from germline, CDR1 is SGHVS and CDR2 is FQNEAQ. Here the CDR3 DNA reads TGTGCCAGCAGCTTAGCGGAGACCTCCGATGAGCAGTTCTTC. Residues: CASSLAETSDEQFF.

The chain joins TRBV7-9 to TRBJ2-2; tentatively, D is TRBD2 (6 bases). V lost 2 bases to trimming and J lost 5 bases, with 15 bases between them. This CDR3 contains 16 residues. CDR1 is SEHNR, CDR2 FQNEAQ, per germline (reference sequence). The CDR3 is CASSLPRGRETGELFF. The CDR3 DNA reads TGTGCCAGCAGCTTACCGAGAGGGCGGGAAACCGGGGAGCTGTTTTTT.

The genes are TRBV4-1 and TRBJ2-7, with 8 bases aligning to TRBD1. CDR1 and CDR2 (germline): MGHRA, YSYEKL. The CDR3 runs 16 residues. With 0 bases clipped from V and 3 bases from J, the junction kept 7 bases outside the gene matches. Here the CDR3 reads CASSQDWTGNYYEQYF. Written as DNA, the CDR3 is TGCGCCAGCAGCCAAGACTGGACAGGGAACTACTACGAGCAGTACTTC.

The rearrangement uses TRBV11-2 and TRBJ2-1; 7 bases match TRBD2. The CDR3 has 11 residues. Unmatched junction bases numbered 2, after V lost 9 bases and J lost 6 bases. CDR1 and CDR2 (germline): SGHAT, FQNNGV. This CDR3 is CASTSANEQFF. CDR3 nucleotides: TGTGCCAGTACTAGCGCCAATGAGCAGTTCTTC.

V usage is TRBV28 and J usage is TRBJ1-2; D uncertain. The CDR3 sequence is 13 residues long. The germline V and J ends were trimmed by 3 bases and 5 bases, with 10 bases remaining between them. Germline CDR1 MDHEN, CDR2 SYDVKM. Here the CDR3 reads CASSFLATYGYTF. The CDR3 DNA is TGTGCCAGCAGTTTCTTAGCTACTTATGGCTACACCTTC.

This chain connects TRBV2 to TRBJ1-1; the D is unclear. Trimming left V 6 bases short and J 1 base short, with 12 bases between. Germline CDR1 SNHLY, CDR2 FYNNEI. The CDR3 has 14 residues. DNA of the CDR3: TGTGCCAGCAGGTCGCCGGGGAGGAACACTGAAGCTTTCTTT. The encoded protein is CASRSPGRNTEAFF.

This chain links TRBV4-1 with TRBJ2-7, with TRBD1 identical over 7 bases. The CDR3 contains 15 residues. The J segment lost 1 base and the V segment lost 3 bases, leaving 6 bases of the junction unmatched. Germline assignment: CDR1 MGHRA and CDR2 YSYEKL. CDR3 sequence: CASSHPGQLSYEQYF. The CDR3 nucleotides are TGCGCCAGCAGCCACCCGGGACAGCTATCCTACGAGCAGTACTTC.